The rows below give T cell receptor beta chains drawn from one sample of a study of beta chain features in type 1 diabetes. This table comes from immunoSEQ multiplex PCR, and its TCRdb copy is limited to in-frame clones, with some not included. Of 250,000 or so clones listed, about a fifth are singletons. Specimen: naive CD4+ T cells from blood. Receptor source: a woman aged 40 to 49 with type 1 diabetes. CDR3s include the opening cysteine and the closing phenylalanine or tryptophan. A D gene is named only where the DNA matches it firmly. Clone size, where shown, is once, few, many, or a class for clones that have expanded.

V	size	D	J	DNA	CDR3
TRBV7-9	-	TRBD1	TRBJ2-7	TGTGCCAGCAGCTCAACGGACAGGGAACTTAACGAGCAGTACTTC	CASSSTDRELNEQYF
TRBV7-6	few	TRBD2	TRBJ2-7	TGTGCCAGCAGCTTACAGATGCTAGGACTAGCGGGAGGCTACGAGCAGTACTTC	CASSLQMLGLAGGYEQYF
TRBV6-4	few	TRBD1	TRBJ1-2	TGTGCCAGCAGCGCCGGGACAGATTATGGCTACACCTTC	CASSAGTDYGYTF
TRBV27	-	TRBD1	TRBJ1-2	TGTGCCAGCAGCCCTCTACAGGGGGCCGGCTATGGCTACACCTTC	CASSPLQGAGYGYTF
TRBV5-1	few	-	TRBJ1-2	TGCGCCAGCAGCTTTGGAGACTATGGCTACACCTTC	CASSFGDYGYTF
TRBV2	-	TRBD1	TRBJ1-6	TGTGCCAGTCGACAGGGAAATTCACCCCTCCACTTT	CASRQGNSPLHF
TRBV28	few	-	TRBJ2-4	TGTGCCAGCAGTCCCTCAGGTCGCGGGAACATTCAGTACTTC	CASSPSGRGNIQYF
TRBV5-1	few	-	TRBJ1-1	TGCGCCAGCAGCTTGCCCGACGGGATTGGGAACACTGAAGCTTTCTTT	CASSLPDGIGNTEAFF
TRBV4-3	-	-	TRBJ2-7	TGCGCCAGCAGCCAAGATGGAGGGTCCCGAACCTACGAGCAGTACTTC	CASSQDGGSRTYEQYF
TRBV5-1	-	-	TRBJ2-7	TGCGCCAGCGCCGGGACTGCTAGCTCCTACGAGCAGTACTTC	CASAGTASSYEQYF
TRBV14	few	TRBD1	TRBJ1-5	TGTGCCAGCAGCCTTGACAGGGGTTATAGCAATCAGCCCCAGCATTTT	CASSLDRGYSNQPQHF
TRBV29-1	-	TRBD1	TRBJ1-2	TGCAGCGTTGAAGTCTACAGGGGAAAGGGCTACACCTTC	CSVEVYRGKGYTF
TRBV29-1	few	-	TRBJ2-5	TGCAGCGTTGCCCCCACCGCGTGGGAGACCCAGTACTTC	CSVAPTAWETQYF
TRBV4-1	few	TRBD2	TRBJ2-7	TGCGCCAGCAGCCAAGGTTCTTCCCTAGCGGGGGCGTATTACGAGCAGTACTTC	CASSQGSSLAGAYYEQYF
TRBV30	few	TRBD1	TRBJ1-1	TGTGCCTGGAGGGGACAGCCGAACACTGAAGCTTTCTTT	CAWRGQPNTEAFF
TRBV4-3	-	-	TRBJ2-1	TGCGCCAGCAGCCCCGGCGGGGAACTCTACAATGAGCAGTTCTTC	CASSPGGELYNEQFF
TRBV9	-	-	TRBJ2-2	TGTGCCAGTTATTCAGGGGAATCGACCGGGGAGCTGTTTTTT	CASYSGESTGELFF
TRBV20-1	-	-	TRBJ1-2	TGCAGTGCAGTCTCCGGGGGTGGCTACACCTTC	CSAVSGGGYTF
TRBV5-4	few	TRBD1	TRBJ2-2	TGTGCCAGCAGCTATCCAGGGGGCCGATCGAACACCGGGGAGCTGTTTTTT	CASSYPGGRSNTGELFF
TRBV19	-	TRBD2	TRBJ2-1	TGTGCCAGTAGACTTACTAGCGTCGACTACAATGAGCAGTTCTTC	CASRLTSVDYNEQFF
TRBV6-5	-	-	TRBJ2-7	TGTGCCAGCAGTACAGGGATTTCGAGGGAGCAGTACTTC	CASSTGISREQYF
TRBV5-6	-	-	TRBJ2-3	TGTGCCAGCAGCTCGGCCCTGGGAGGAGCAGATACGCAGTATTTT	CASSSALGGADTQYF
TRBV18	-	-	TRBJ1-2	TGTGCCAGCTCACCGGGAGACTATGGCTACACCTTC	CASSPGDYGYTF
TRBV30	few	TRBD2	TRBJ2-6	TGTGCCTGGAGCCCCTACCCCGGACTAGCGGGAGCTGGGGCCAACGTCCTGACTTTC	CAWSPYPGLAGAGANVLTF
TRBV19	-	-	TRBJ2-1	TGTGCCAGTAGTCCCCCCGGACTACTCTACAATGAGCAGTTCTTC	CASSPPGLLYNEQFF
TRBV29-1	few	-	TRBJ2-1	TGCAGCGTCTACGGCGGGGGCCTTGACTACAATGAGCAGTTCTTC	CSVYGGGLDYNEQFF
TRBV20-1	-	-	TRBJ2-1	TGCAGTGCCCTTCCCCTCAATGAGCAGTTCTTC	CSALPLNEQFF
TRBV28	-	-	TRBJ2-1	TGTGCCAGCAGCGACAGTTTTAAGAATGAGCAGTTCTTC	CASSDSFKNEQFF
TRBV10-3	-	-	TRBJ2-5	TGTGCCATCAGTGGACTTCAAGAGACCCAGTACTTC	CAISGLQETQYF
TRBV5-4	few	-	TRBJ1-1	TGTGCCAGCAGCTTTATGACAGCCTCTGAAGCTTTCTTT	CASSFMTASEAFF
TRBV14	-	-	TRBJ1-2	TGTGCCAGCAGCCAAGATCTGGGTCGGCGACAGACGAGCTATGGCTACACCTTC	CASSQDLGRRQTSYGYTF
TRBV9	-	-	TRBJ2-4	TGTGCCAGCAGCGTGCAGGACAGTAAAAACATTCAGTACTTC	CASSVQDSKNIQYF
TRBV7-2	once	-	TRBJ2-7	TGTGCCAGCAGCTTGGGGGAGGTCGGCGAGCAGTACTTC	CASSLGEVGEQYF
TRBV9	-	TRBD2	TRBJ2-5	TGTGCCAGCAGCCCGGGACTAGCGGGGCAAGAGACCCAGTACTTC	CASSPGLAGQETQYF
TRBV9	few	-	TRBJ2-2	TGTGCCAGCCGGGCTCCAGGGGGGGAGCTGTTTTTT	CASRAPGGELFF
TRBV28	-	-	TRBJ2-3	TGTGCCAGCAGTCCCCTGGGCGTGGAATCAGCTGATACGCAGTATTTT	CASSPLGVESADTQYF